This T cell receptor beta chain comes out of a study of Graves' ophthalmopathy and Graves' hyperthyroidism. Study-wide results and caveats: Stable hyperthyroidism and ophthalmopathy were told apart by a 13-signature model, which achieved around 90% sensitivity and roughly 76% specificity.

This clonotype has ten or more counts. Its specificity is unknown. Beta-chain TCR CDR3 regions were amplified from RNA transcripts. HTBI primers primed a first-round RT-PCR, and a second-round multiplex PCR followed. Each CDR3 protein is one row after TCRdb ran MiXCR on the multiplex PCR reads. The sample lists more than 150,000 distinct CDR3 sequences, under 40% occurring once. V lost 2 bases to trimming and J lost 0 bases, with 6 bases between them. Germline values: CDR1 MDHEN, CDR2 SYDVKM. The CDR3 has 14 residues. The source is a woman in her thirties or forties with Graves' ophthalmopathy. The source material was peripheral blood. The chain links TRBV28 to TRBJ2-3; D gene uncertain. CDR3 protein: CASSLPGSTDTQYF. The CDR3 DNA reads TGTGCCAGCAGTTTACCGGGTAGCACAGATACGCAGTATTTT.